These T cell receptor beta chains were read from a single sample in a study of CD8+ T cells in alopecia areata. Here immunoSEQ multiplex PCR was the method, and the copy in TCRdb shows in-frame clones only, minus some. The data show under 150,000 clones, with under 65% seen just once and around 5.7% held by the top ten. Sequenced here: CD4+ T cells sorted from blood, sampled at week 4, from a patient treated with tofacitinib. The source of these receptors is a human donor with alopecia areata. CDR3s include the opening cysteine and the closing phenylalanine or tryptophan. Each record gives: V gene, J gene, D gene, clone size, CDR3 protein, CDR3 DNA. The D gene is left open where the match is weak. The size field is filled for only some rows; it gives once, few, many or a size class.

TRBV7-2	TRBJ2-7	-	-	CASSLLGRYEQYF	TGTGCCAGCAGCTTACTGGGAAGGTACGAGCAGTACTTC
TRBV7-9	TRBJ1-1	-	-	CASNPGRNTEAFF	TGTGCCAGCAACCCTGGCAGGAACACTGAAGCTTTCTTT
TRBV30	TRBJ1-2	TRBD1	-	CAWSVHRGGYTF	TGTGCCTGGAGTGTACACAGGGGCGGCTACACCTTC
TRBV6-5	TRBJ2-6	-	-	CASRGPGANVLTF	TGTGCCAGCCGAGGACCTGGGGCCAACGTCCTGACTTTC
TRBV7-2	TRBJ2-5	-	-	CASSPSREQETQYF	TGTGCCAGCAGCCCTTCGCGGGAACAAGAGACCCAGTACTTC
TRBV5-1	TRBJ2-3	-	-	CASSLAGVTDTQYF	TGCGCCAGCAGCTTGGCCGGGGTCACAGATACGCAGTATTTT
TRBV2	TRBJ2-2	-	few	CASSELARGGGELFF	TGTGCCAGCAGTGAACTAGCGAGGGGCGGCGGGGAGCTGTTTTTT
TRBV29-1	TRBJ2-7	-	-	CSVTAGHLSYEQYF	TGCAGCGTTACCGCCGGACACCTCTCCTACGAGCAGTACTTC
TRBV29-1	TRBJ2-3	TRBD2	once	CSVEREVAGVKTDTQYF	TGCAGCGTTGAAAGGGAGGTGGCGGGGGTAAAGACAGATACGCAGTATTTT
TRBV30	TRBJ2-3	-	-	CAWNPAIGPSDTQYF	TGTGCCTGGAACCCGGCTATAGGTCCCTCAGATACGCAGTATTTT
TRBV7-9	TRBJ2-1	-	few	CASSVGGAYNEQFF	TGTGCCAGCAGCGTGGGGGGTGCCTACAATGAGCAGTTCTTC
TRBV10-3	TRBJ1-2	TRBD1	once	CAISERGTGQGRYGYTF	TGTGCCATCAGTGAGAGGGGGACTGGACAGGGACGATATGGCTACACCTTC
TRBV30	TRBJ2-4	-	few	CAWSGGLAKNIQYF	TGTGCCTGGAGTGGTGGGCTAGCCAAAAACATTCAGTACTTC
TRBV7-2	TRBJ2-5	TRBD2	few	CASSPRTSGRPSETQYF	TGTGCCAGCAGCCCCCGGACTAGCGGGCGACCTTCGGAGACCCAGTACTTC
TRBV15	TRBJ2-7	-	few	CATSRDRFGYEQYF	TGTGCCACCAGCAGAGATAGATTCGGCTACGAGCAGTACTTC
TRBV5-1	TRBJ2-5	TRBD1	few	CASSSETGGETQYF	TGCGCCAGCAGCTCCGAGACAGGGGGCGAGACCCAGTACTTC
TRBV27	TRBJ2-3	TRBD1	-	CASSPRWTGGADTQYF	TGTGCCAGCAGTCCCCGATGGACAGGGGGCGCAGATACGCAGTATTTT
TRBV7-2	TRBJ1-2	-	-	CASSLVPYGYTF	TGTGCCAGCAGCCTCGTTCCTTATGGCTACACCTTC
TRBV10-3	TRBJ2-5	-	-	CATLEQETQYF	TGTGCCACCCTTGAGCAAGAGACCCAGTACTTC
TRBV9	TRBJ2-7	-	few	CASSEGLHTWQYF	TGTGCCAGCAGCGAGGGACTCCACACGTGGCAGTACTTC